These 27 T cell receptor beta chains were all obtained from the same sample, sequenced in a study of T cell responses to AZD1222 COVID-19 vaccine. Libraries were prepared by immunoSEQ multiplex PCR; TCRdb keeps only in-frame clonotypes and omits some of them. Among 150,000 to 200,000 clones, just over 90% were seen once, and the ten largest hold around 0.99%. The specimen was peripheral blood, collected 28 days after the second AZD1222 dose. The receptors here all came from an adult who received the AZD1222 COVID-19 vaccine.

This clone was picked up one time. The V gene is TRBV19, the J gene TRBJ1-2; unclear D gene. This CDR3 is built from 12 residues. V was pared by 4 bases and J by 4 bases, with 7 bases between. Germline lookup yields CDR1 LNHDA and CDR2 SQIVND (reference sequence). The CDR3 spells CASSTDRYGYTF. In DNA form, the CDR3 reads TGTGCCAGTAGTACGGACCGCTATGGCTACACCTTC.

V and J are TRBV10-3 and TRBJ1-2; no definite D call. CDR1 is ENHRY and CDR2 is SYGVKD in the germline V gene. There are 13 residues in the CDR3. The V end lost 7 bases, the J end lost 5 bases, and 14 bases lay between the germline ends. Here the CDR3 reads CAITAMPEYGYTF. CDR3 sequence (DNA): TGTGCCATCACCGCCATGCCTGAGTATGGCTACACCTTC.

V gene TRBV10-3 combines with J gene TRBJ1-2; D gene uncertain. The V and J ends lost 3 bases and 8 bases respectively, with 10 bases between them. Germline V gene sequence: CDR1 ENHRY, CDR2 SYGVKD. The CDR3 totals 12 residues. CDR3: CAISEPVSGYTF. The CDR3 DNA reads as TGTGCCATCAGTGAACCCGTCAGCGGCTACACCTTC.

The chain uses TRBV6-5 and TRBJ2-7; D possibly corresponds to TRBD1 (5 bases). V was pared by 6 bases and J by 3 bases, with 15 bases between. CDR3 length equals 14 residues. Per the germline V gene, CDR1 is MNHEY and CDR2 is SVGAGI. In DNA, the CDR3 is TGTGCCAGCAGCCGCGACCAGGGTATCTACGAGCAGTACTTC. Its protein product is CASSRDQGIYEQYF.

The chain is built from TRBV11-2 and TRBJ1-2, with a tentative D call TRBD1 (5 bases). This CDR3 region has 14 residues. Looked up from germline, CDR1 is SGHAT and CDR2 is FQNNGV. Trimming shortened V by 1 base and J by 4 bases, and 10 bases separated the two germline ends. CDR3 amino acids: CASSLGTPSYGYTF. For the CDR3, the DNA is TGTGCCAGCAGCTTAGGGACACCTTCCTATGGCTACACCTTC.

The chain links TRBV12-3 or TRBV12-4 to TRBJ1-1, with D perhaps matching TRBD1 (5 bases). CDR3 length equals 13 residues. The ends were cut back, 8 bases at V and 11 bases at J, with 21 bases in the middle. Written as DNA, the CDR3 is TGTGCCAGCTTAAACGGGGGGGTGAGTGGCGCTTTCTTT. Protein sequence: CASLNGGVSGAFF.

The chain couples TRBV7-8 to TRBJ1-6; D unclear. Between the trimmed V and J ends, which lost 5 bases and 0 bases, there was a span of 8 bases. The CDR3 runs 15 residues. Germline V CDR1 and CDR2: SGHVS, FQNEAQ. In DNA, the CDR3 is TGTGCCAGCAGCCGAGGGAGCTCCTATAATTCACCCCTCCACTTT. Translated, it gives CASSRGSSYNSPLHF.

The rearrangement uses TRBV3-1 (or the pseudogene TRBV3-2) and TRBJ2-5; no reliable D call. Trimming stripped 2 bases from V and 5 bases from J, with 15 bases between. The CDR3 has 15 amino acids. CDR1 and CDR2 (germline): LGHDT, YNNKEL (reference sequence). In nucleotides, the CDR3 is TGTGCCAGCAGCCAACCGGTAGCCGCAAGGGAGACCCAGTACTTC. Translating gives CASSQPVAARETQYF.

The rearrangement uses TRBV5-1 and TRBJ2-3; weak D call: TRBD1 (7 bases). Germline-derived CDR1 and CDR2 are SGHRS and YFSETQ. The CDR3 consists of 16 residues. The V and J ends lost 4 bases and 4 bases respectively, with 19 bases between them. CDR3 loop: CASSPAGNRGADTQYF. In DNA, the CDR3 is TGCGCCAGCAGCCCTGCGGGGAACAGGGGCGCAGATACGCAGTATTTT.

V and J are TRBV3-1 (or the pseudogene TRBV3-2) and TRBJ1-4; 7 bases are shared with TRBD1. Germline CDR1 and CDR2: LGHDT and YNNKEL (reference sequence). This CDR3 comprises 13 residues. With V trimmed by 10 bases and J by 6 bases, 8 bases remained unmatched. The CDR3 DNA sequence: TGTGCCACCTCACTTCAGGGGGATGAAAAACTGTTTTTT. As protein: CATSLQGDEKLFF.

This sequence joins TRBV7-2 and TRBJ2-7; the match to TRBD2 covers 11 bases. V shed 5 bases and J 3 bases; nucleotides not matched to a gene: 6. Germline CDR1 and CDR2: SGHTA and FQGNSA. This CDR3 has 15 residues. The CDR3 loop is CASSPASGGYYEQYF. As DNA, the CDR3 is TGTGCCAGCAGCCCCGCTAGCGGGGGGTACTACGAGCAGTACTTC.

The V gene is TRBV19, the J gene TRBJ2-2; 9 bases line up with TRBD2. Germline V gene lookup returns CDR1 LNHDA and CDR2 SQIVND (reference sequence). The J segment lost 5 bases and the V segment lost 5 bases, leaving 12 bases of the junction unmatched. The CDR3 totals 17 residues. The CDR3 sequence: CASSPLAGRPGTGELFF. CDR3 nucleotides: TGTGCCAGTAGTCCCCTAGCGGGGCGGCCAGGGACCGGGGAGCTGTTTTTT.

The rearrangement links TRBV7-9 to TRBJ2-7, with D unclear. Trimming cost V 3 bases and J 3 bases, with 15 bases left between them. The CDR3 spans 15 residues. CDR1 is SEHNR, CDR2 FQNEAQ, per germline (reference sequence). This chain's CDR3 is CASSFGQPMLYEQYF. The CDR3 DNA is TGTGCCAGCAGCTTTGGGCAACCGATGCTCTACGAGCAGTACTTC.

The chain recombines TRBV18 with TRBJ2-5; a possible D gene is TRBD2 (5 bases). V gave up 6 bases and J gave up 0 bases, with 14 bases separating them. CDR3 size: 15 residues. CDR1 and CDR2 from the germline V gene are KGHSH and LQKENI. For the CDR3, the DNA is TGTGCCAGCTCTTGGTCCCCCGGGGACCAAGAGACCCAGTACTTC. This codes for CASSWSPGDQETQYF.

This rearrangement joins TRBV25-1 to TRBJ1-1, with D possibly matching TRBD1 (5 bases). V lost 3 bases to trimming and J lost 11 bases, with 16 bases between them. Germline loops: CDR1 MGHDK, CDR2 SYGVNS. This CDR3 has 13 amino acids. CDR3 nucleotide sequence: TGTGCCAGCAGTGATGGGGGTGCAGTGCGTGCTTTCTTT. It specifies CASSDGGAVRAFF.

This clone was found a few times. The V and J genes are TRBV18 and TRBJ1-6; possibly TRBD1 for D (5 bases). Germline values: CDR1 KGHSH, CDR2 LQKENI. The CDR3 runs 19 residues. V was pared by 4 bases and J by 0 bases, with 19 bases between. The CDR3 here is CASSRAFTAGSSYNSPLHF. The CDR3 DNA sequence: TGTGCCAGCTCACGGGCTTTTACGGCAGGGAGCTCCTATAATTCACCCCTCCACTTT. The entire variable domain, with the rest obtained from reference TRBV18 and TRBJ1-6, is as follows: NAGVMQNPRHLVRRRGQEARLRCSPMKGHSHVYWYRQLPEEGLKFMVYLQKENIIDESGMPKERFSAEFPKEGPSILRIQQVVRGDSAAYFCASSRAFTAGSSYNSPLHFGNGTRLTVT.

This clone appeared once. The gene calls are TRBV3-1 (or the pseudogene TRBV3-2) and TRBJ1-2, with D maybe TRBD1 (5 bases). The CDR3 covers 15 residues. Per the germline V gene, CDR1 is LGHDT and CDR2 is YNNKEL (reference sequence). The V gene lost 6 bases and the J gene lost 4 bases, with 18 bases spanning the gap. CDR3 sequence reads: CASSRDGGEGYGYTF. The CDR3 coding sequence is TGTGCCAGCAGTCGGGACGGAGGGGAAGGCTATGGCTACACCTTC.

V and J are TRBV29-1 and TRBJ2-1; 8 nucleotides line up with TRBD1. CDR1 is SQVTM and CDR2 is ANQGSEA in the germline V gene. CDR3 size: 12 residues. The J segment lost 8 bases and the V segment lost 3 bases, leaving 3 bases of the junction unmatched. The CDR3 loop is CSVEQDRDEQFF. In DNA form, the CDR3 reads TGCAGCGTTGAGCAGGACAGGGATGAGCAGTTCTTC.

The table lists this clone with a few counts. The rearrangement uses TRBV14 and TRBJ1-1; TRBD1 matches 7 bases. With 3 bases clipped from V and 5 bases from J, the junction kept 6 bases outside the gene matches. CDR1 and CDR2 (germline): SGHDN, FVKESK. This CDR3 is 14 amino acids long. CDR3 sequence reads: CASSQTGKRTEAFF. For the CDR3, the DNA is TGTGCCAGCAGCCAGACAGGGAAGAGGACTGAAGCTTTCTTT.

This chain connects TRBV7-2 to TRBJ1-5, with unresolved D. Germline V gene lookup returns CDR1 SGHTA and CDR2 FQGNSA. The CDR3 sequence is 15 residues long. The germline V and J ends were trimmed by 1 base and 6 bases, with 13 bases remaining between them. The CDR3 loop is CASSLDPPGGQPQHF. The CDR3 DNA reads TGTGCCAGCAGCTTAGATCCCCCGGGAGGTCAGCCCCAGCATTTT. The full variable domain, its missing parts supplied by reference TRBV7-2 and TRBJ1-5, is GAGVSQSPSNKVTEKGKDVELRCDPISGHTALYWYRQSLGQGLEFLIYFQGNSAPDKSGLPSDRFSAERTGGSVSTLTIQRTQQEDSAVYLCASSLDPPGGQPQHFGDGTRLSIL.

The chain combines TRBV19 with TRBJ1-1; 8 bases line up with TRBD1. The J segment lost 11 bases and the V segment lost 6 bases, leaving 11 bases of the junction unmatched. Germline V gene sequence: CDR1 LNHDA, CDR2 SQIVND (reference sequence). The length of the CDR3 is 13 residues. The CDR3 reads CASSLDREAGAFF. The CDR3 DNA reads as TGTGCCAGTAGCTTGGACAGGGAAGCAGGCGCTTTCTTT. The whole variable domain, filled in from reference TRBV19 and TRBJ1-1, reads DGGITQSPKYLFRKEGQNVTLSCEQNLNHDAMYWYRQDPGQGLRLIYYSQIVNDFQKGDIAEGYSVSREKKESFPLTVTSAQKNPTAFYLCASSLDREAGAFFGQGTRLTVV.

CDR3 in amino acids: CAINSQGANTEAFF. The CDR3 region has the DNA TGTGCCATCAACAGTCAGGGGGCGAACACTGAAGCTTTCTTT. The chain employs TRBV10-3 and TRBJ1-1; 8 positions agree with TRBD1. The CDR3 extends over 14 amino acids. The J segment lost 1 base and the V segment lost 7 bases, leaving 5 bases of the junction unmatched. Germline CDR1 reads ENHRY; CDR2 reads SYGVKD.

This clone was counted once. The chain carries TRBV6-5 and TRBJ2-7; D gene unclear. The CDR3 contains 14 residues. Germline loops: CDR1 MNHEY, CDR2 SVGAGI. V was shortened by 2 bases and J by 1 base, with 9 bases between the two germline ends. CDR3 loop: CASSYLVGSYEQYF. The CDR3 nucleotides read TGTGCCAGCAGTTACCTCGTGGGGTCCTACGAGCAGTACTTC.

The chain has TRBV27 and TRBJ2-2, with TRBD1 matching 7 bases. The trim removed 5 bases at V and 3 bases at J, leaving 9 bases unmatched. In germline, CDR1 is MNHEY, CDR2 SMNVEV (reference sequence). The CDR3 is 16 residues long. CDR3 sequence reads: CASSHLGTEYTGELFF. In DNA form, the CDR3 reads TGTGCCAGCAGTCATCTTGGGACAGAGTACACCGGGGAGCTGTTTTTT.

The chain couples TRBV12-3 or TRBV12-4 to TRBJ1-1; D is unresolved. The CDR3 sequence is 13 residues long. The V and J ends lost 2 bases and 6 bases respectively, with 10 bases between them. CDR3 bases: TGTGCCAGCAGTTTACTTGGGAGCGCTGAAGCTTTCTTT. Translating it yields CASSLLGSAEAFF.

The chain carries TRBV4-1 and TRBJ1-1; D possibly corresponds to TRBD1 (6 bases). Trimming cost V 0 bases and J 11 bases, with 16 bases left between them. Per the germline V gene, CDR1 is MGHRA and CDR2 is YSYEKL. The CDR3 covers 14 residues. CDR3 sequence: CASSQDRTASLAFF. The CDR3, as DNA: TGCGCCAGCAGCCAAGATCGGACAGCTTCCTTGGCTTTCTTT.

The V and J genes are TRBV4-2 and TRBJ2-7; D ambiguous. The CDR3 runs 14 residues. Germline lookup yields CDR1 LGHNA and CDR2 YNFKEQ. The germline V and J ends were trimmed by 1 base and 0 bases, with 7 bases remaining between them. DNA for the CDR3: TGTGCCAGCAGCCAAGGGGCTGTCTCCTACGAGCAGTACTTC. This sequence encodes CASSQGAVSYEQYF.